This T cell receptor (beta chain) was recovered during a study of shared clonotypes between healthy human individuals. Study-wide findings and caveats: Despite large depth, rarefaction showed incomplete sorted-subset sequencing. The generation probabilities recorded for non-shared clonotypes fell below those of clonotypes shared by all four donors.

Trimming took 0 bases from V and 1 from J, leaving 10 bases between them. This CDR3 is built from 15 residues. From germline, CDR1 is SGHRS and CDR2 YFSETQ. In regard to this clone: Its antigen is currently unknown.

Measured with immunoSEQ multiplex PCR; TCRdb has only the in-frame clones, and not every one. Of roughly 2 million clones in the sample, 90% to 95% are singletons; the top ten hold around 0.13%. J is TRBJ1-1 and V is TRBV5-1, with D maybe TRBD1 (5 bases). Material: naive CD4+ T cells sorted from blood. The subset denotes: CD45RA+ positively selected. This TCR was sampled from a man younger than 35 in good health. The CDR3 DNA follows: TGCGCCAGCAGCTTGGACGGCAGGGAGAACACTGAAGCTTTCTTT. Its protein is CASSLDGRENTEAFF.